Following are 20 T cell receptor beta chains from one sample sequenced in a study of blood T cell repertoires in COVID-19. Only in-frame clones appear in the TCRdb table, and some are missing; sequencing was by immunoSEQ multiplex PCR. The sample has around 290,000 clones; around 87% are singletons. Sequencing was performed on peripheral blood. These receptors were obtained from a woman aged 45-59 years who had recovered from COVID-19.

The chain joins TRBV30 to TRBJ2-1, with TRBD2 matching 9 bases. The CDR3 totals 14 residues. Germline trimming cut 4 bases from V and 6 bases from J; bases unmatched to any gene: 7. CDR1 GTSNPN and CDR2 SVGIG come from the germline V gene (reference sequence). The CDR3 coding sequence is TGTGCCTGGAAACCGTTAGCGGGAGTCAATGAGCAGTTCTTC. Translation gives CAWKPLAGVNEQFF. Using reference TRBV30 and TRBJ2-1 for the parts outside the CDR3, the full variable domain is SQTIHQWPATLVQPVGSPLSLECTVEGTSNPNLYWYRQAAGRGLQLLFYSVGIGQISSEVPQNLSASRPQDRQFILSSKKLLLSDSGFYLCAWKPLAGVNEQFFGPGTRLTVL.

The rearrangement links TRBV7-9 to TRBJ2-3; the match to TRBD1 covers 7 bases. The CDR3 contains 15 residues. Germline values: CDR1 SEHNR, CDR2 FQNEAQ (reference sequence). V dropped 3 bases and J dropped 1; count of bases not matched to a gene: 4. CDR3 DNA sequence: TGTGCCAGCAGCTTCGAGGGGGCTGGCACAGATACGCAGTATTTT. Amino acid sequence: CASSFEGAGTDTQYF. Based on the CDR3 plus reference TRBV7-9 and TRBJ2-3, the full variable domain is DTGVSQNPRHKITKRGQNVTFRCDPISEHNRLYWYRQTLGQGPEFLTYFQNEAQLEKSRLLSDRFSAERPKGSFSTLEIQRTEQGDSAMYLCASSFEGAGTDTQYFGPGTRLTVL.

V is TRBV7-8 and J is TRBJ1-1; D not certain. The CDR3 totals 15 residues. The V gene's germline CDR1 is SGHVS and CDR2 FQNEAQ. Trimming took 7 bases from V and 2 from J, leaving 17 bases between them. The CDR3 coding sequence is TGTGCCAGCACCCCTTACGCCCGAACTAACACTGAAGCTTTCTTT. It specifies CASTPYARTNTEAFF.

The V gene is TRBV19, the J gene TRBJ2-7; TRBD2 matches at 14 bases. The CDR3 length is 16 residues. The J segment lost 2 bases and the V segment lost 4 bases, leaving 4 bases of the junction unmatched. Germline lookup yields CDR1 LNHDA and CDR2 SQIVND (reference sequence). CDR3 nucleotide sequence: TGTGCCAGTAGTAGGGGACTAGCGGGGGACCCCTACGAGCAGTACTTC. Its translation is CASSRGLAGDPYEQYF.

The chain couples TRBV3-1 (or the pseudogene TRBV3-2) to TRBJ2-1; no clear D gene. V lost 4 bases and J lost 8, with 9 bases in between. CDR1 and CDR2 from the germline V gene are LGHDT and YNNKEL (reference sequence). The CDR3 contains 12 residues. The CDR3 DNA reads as TGTGCCAGCAGCCTATTGAGAGATGAGCAGTTCTTC. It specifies CASSLLRDEQFF.

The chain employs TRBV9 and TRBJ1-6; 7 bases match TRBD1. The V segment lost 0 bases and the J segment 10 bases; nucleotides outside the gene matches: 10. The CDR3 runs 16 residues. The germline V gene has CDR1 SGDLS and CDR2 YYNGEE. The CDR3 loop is CASSVGPSQGNSPLHF. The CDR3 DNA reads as TGTGCCAGCAGCGTAGGACCTTCACAGGGGAACTCACCCCTCCACTTT.

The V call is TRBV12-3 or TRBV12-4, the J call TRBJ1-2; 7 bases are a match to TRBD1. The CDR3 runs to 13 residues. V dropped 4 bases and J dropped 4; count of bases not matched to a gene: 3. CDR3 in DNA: TGTGCCAGCAGTTCCGGGACAGTCTATGGCTACACCTTC. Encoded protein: CASSSGTVYGYTF.

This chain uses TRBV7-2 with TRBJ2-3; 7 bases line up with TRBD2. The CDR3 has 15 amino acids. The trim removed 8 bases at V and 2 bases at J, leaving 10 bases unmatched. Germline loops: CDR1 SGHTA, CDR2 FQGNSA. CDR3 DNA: TGTGCCAGCCGCAACTTAGCGGGTCTCACAGATACGCAGTATTTT. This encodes CASRNLAGLTDTQYF.

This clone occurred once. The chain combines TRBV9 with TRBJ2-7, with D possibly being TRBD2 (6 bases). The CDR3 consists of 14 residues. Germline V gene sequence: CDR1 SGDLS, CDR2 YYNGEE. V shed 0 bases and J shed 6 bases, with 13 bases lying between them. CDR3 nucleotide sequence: TGTGCCAGCAGCGTAGACGGGAGCCAACGCGAGCAGTACTTC. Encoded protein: CASSVDGSQREQYF.

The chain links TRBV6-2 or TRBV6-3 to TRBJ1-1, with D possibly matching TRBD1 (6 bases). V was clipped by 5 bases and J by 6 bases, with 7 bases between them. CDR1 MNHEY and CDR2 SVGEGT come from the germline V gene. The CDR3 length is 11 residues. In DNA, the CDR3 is TGTGCCAGCAGTAAGGGGGCTGAAGCTTTCTTT. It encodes CASSKGAEAFF.

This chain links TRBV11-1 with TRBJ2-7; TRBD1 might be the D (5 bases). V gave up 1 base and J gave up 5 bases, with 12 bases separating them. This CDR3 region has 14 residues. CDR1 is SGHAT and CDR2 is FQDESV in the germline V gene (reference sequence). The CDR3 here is CASSLVGLLNEQYF. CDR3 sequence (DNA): TGTGCCAGCAGCTTAGTGGGGCTCCTGAACGAGCAGTACTTC.

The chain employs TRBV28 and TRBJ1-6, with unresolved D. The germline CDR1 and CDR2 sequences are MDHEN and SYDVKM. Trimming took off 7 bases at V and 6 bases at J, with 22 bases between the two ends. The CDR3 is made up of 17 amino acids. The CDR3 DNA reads TGTGCCAGCATTAAATTCCCCGAACGGGAGTTTAATTCACCCCTCCACTTT. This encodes CASIKFPEREFNSPLHF.

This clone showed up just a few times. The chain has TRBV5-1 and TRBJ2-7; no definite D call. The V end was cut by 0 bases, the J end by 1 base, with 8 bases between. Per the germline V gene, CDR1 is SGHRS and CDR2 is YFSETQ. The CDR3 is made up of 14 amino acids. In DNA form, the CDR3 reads TGCGCCAGCAGCTTGGCCGGGTGGTCCTACGAGCAGTACTTC. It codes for CASSLAGWSYEQYF.

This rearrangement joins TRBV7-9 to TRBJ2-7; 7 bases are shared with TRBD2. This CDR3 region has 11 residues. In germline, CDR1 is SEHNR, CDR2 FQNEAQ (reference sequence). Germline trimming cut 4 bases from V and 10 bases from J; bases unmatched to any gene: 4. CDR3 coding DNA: TGTGCCAGCAGCTCCACGGGACTACAGTACTTC. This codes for CASSSTGLQYF.

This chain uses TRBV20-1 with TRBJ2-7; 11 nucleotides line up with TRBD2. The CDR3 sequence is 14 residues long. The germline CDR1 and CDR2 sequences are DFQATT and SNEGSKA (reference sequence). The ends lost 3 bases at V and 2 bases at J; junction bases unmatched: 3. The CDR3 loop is CSASISGRAYEQYF. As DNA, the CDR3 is TGCAGTGCTAGTATTAGCGGGAGGGCCTACGAGCAGTACTTC.

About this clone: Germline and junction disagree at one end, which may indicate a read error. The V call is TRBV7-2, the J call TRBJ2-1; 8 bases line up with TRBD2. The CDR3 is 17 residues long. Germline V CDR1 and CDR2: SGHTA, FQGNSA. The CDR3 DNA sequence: TGTGCCAGCAGCGTAGCGGGGACTGGGGGGGGATACAATGAGCAGTTCTTC. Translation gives CASSVAGTGGGYNEQFF. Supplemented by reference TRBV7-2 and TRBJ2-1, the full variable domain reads GAGVSQSPSNKVTEKGKDVELRCDPISGHTALYWYRQSLGQGLEFLIYFQGNSAPDKSGLPSDRFSAERTGGSVSTLTIQRTQQEDSAVYLCASSVAGTGGGYNEQFFGPGTRLTVL.

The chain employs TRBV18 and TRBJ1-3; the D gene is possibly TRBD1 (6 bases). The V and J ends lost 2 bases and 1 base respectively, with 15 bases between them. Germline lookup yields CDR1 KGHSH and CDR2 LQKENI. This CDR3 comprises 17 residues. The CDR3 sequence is CASSPSGTGISGNTIYF. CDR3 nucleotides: TGTGCCAGCTCACCATCTGGAACAGGGATTTCTGGAAACACCATATATTTT. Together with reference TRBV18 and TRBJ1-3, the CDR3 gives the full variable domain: NAGVMQNPRHLVRRRGQEARLRCSPMKGHSHVYWYRQLPEEGLKFMVYLQKENIIDESGMPKERFSAEFPKEGPSILRIQQVVRGDSAAYFCASSPSGTGISGNTIYFGEGSWLTVV.

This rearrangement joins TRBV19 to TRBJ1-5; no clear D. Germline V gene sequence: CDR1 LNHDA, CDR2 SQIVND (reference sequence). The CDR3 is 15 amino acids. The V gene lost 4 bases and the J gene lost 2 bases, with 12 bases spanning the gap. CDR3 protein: CASSNPGAGNQPQHF. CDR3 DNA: TGTGCCAGTAGTAATCCGGGAGCAGGCAATCAGCCCCAGCATTTT.

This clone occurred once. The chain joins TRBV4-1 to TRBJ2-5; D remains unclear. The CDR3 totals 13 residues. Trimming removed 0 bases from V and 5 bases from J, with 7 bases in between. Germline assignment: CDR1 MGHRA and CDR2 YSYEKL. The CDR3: CASSQDIGETQYF. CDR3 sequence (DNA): TGCGCCAGCAGCCAAGATATCGGGGAGACCCAGTACTTC.

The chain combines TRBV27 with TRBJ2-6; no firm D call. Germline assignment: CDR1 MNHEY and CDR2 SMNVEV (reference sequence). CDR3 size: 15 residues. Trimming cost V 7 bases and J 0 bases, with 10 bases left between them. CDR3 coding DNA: TGTGCCAGCACCTCACCGGGCTCTGGGGCCAACGTCCTGACTTTC. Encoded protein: CASTSPGSGANVLTF.